These 5 T cell receptor beta chains originate from one sample sequenced in a study of early T cells in non-severe SARS-CoV-2 infection (dated by TCRdb to about 2021). The library was made by 5' RACE. The sequencer listed for this sample is NextSeq 500. In-frame beta chains were kept once TCRdb had trimmed the public reads at Q25 with fastp and called clones with MiXCR. CDR3 protein sequences are deduplicated, and each keeps its most common genes and DNA. The sample has some 28,000 distinct CDR3 sequences on record, about 6% of them singletons. Of the sample, 24% falls within the top ten clones. Sequenced material: whole blood. Receptor source: an adult who was a healthcare worker with PCR-confirmed SARS-CoV-2 infection or an uninfected control (not recorded which).

This clonotype has ten or more counts. The chain couples TRBV9 to TRBJ2-3; TRBD2 matches 9 bases. Germline trimming cut 7 bases from V and 0 bases from J; bases unmatched to any gene: 6. The CDR3 totals 15 residues. CDR1 is SGDLS, CDR2 YYNGEE, per germline. The CDR3 DNA sequence: TGTGCCAGCCTGACTAGCGGCCGAAGCACAGATACGCAGTATTTT. It is translated as CASLTSGRSTDTQYF.

For this clonotype: It may be a read error: a sequence one base away is much more abundant. This chain's CDR3 is CAWRHSYEEYF. The CDR3 DNA reads TGTGCCTGGAGACACTCCTACGAGGAGTACTTC. The chain carries TRBV30 and TRBJ2-7; D gene unclear. The CDR3 covers 11 residues. The germline V gene has CDR1 GTSNPN and CDR2 SVGIG (reference sequence).

This clonotype was recorded at least ten times. This chain connects TRBV19 to TRBJ2-3; D ambiguous. Germline V CDR1 and CDR2: LNHDA, SQIVND (reference sequence). Between the trimmed V and J ends, which lost 1 base and 2 bases, there was a span of 13 bases. The CDR3 runs 16 residues. This CDR3 is CASSIGLNRFTDTQYF. The DNA of the CDR3 is TGTGCCAGTAGTATAGGTTTGAACAGATTCACAGATACGCAGTATTTT. The full variable domain, rest sourced from reference TRBV19 and TRBJ2-3, is DGGITQSPKYLFRKEGQNVTLSCEQNLNHDAMYWYRQDPGQGLRLIYYSQIVNDFQKGDIAEGYSVSREKKESFPLTVTSAQKNPTAFYLCASSIGLNRFTDTQYFGPGTRLTVL.

The chain carries TRBV3-1 and TRBJ2-1, with 9 nucleotides matching TRBD2. J gave up 9 bases and V 4 bases, and 10 bases lay outside the gene matches. Per the germline V gene, CDR1 is LGHDT and CDR2 is YNNKEL (reference sequence). The CDR3 consists of 15 residues. The CDR3 DNA reads as TGTGCCAGCAGCCTCAGCGGGAGGCCATACGGTGAGCAGTTCTTC. Protein product: CASSLSGRPYGEQFF.

This clonotype has ten or more counts. The chain is built from TRBV29-1 and TRBJ2-1; 7 bases are a match to TRBD1. CDR1 and CDR2 from the germline V gene are SQVTM and ANQGSEA. With V trimmed by 4 bases and J by 7 bases, 7 bases remained unmatched. This CDR3 is 13 amino acids long. The DNA of the CDR3 is TGCAGCGTTGGGACAGGCTACCCAAATGAGCAGTTCTTC. It encodes CSVGTGYPNEQFF.